This T cell receptor (beta chain) is from a study of metastatic and nonmetastatic thyroid tumors. About the study: Both malignant and benign thyroid patients supplied peripheral blood and tumor or nodule tissue samples, across which the repertoires of these patients were then compared.

This CDR3 has 14 amino acids. Trimming removed 8 bases from V and 7 bases from J; junction bases left unmatched: 14. CDR1 is GTSNPN, CDR2 SVGIG, per germline (reference sequence). This clone occurred many times. TCRdb re-called the PCR reads with MiXCR. The sample has around 22,000 clones, roughly 19% seen once. Thyroid surgery was performed in patients who had received no treatment beforehand. Sequencing input: blood. The receptor was isolated from a male donor with papillary thyroid cancer or a benign thyroid nodule (not recorded which). Some clones in this sample may be carry-over from other donors' samples. This rearrangement joins TRBV30 to TRBJ2-3, with 8 bases matching TRBD2. The CDR3 DNA reads TGTGCCGGAAGCGGGAGCGGGAGTGTAAATACGCAGTATTTT. Its translation: CAGSGSGSVNTQYF. The entire variable domain, with the rest obtained from reference TRBV30 and TRBJ2-3, is as follows: SQTIHQWPATLVQPVGSPLSLECTVEGTSNPNLYWYRQAAGRGLQLLFYSVGIGQISSEVPQNLSASRPQDRQFILSSKKLLLSDSGFYLCAGSGSGSVNTQYFGPGTRLTVL.